Sequencing of this T cell receptor beta chain was carried out in a study of shared clonotypes between healthy human individuals. Sequencing used immunoSEQ multiplex PCR; TCRdb keeps in-frame clones, though not all of them. The sample records about 2 million clones, 95% being singletons. Per germline, CDR1 GTSNPN and CDR2 SVGIG (reference sequence). The CDR3 contains 16 residues. V lost 8 bases to trimming and J lost 4 bases; unmatched junction nucleotides: 11. This receptor was taken from a man aged 18 to 29 in good health. This sequence joins TRBV30 and TRBJ2-6; TRBD1 aligns across 10 bases. Sequenced sample: naive CD4+ T cells sorted from blood. Subset specified: CD45RA+ positively selected. The CDR3 DNA reads TGTGCCGGACAGGGACAGGGGATATCGGGGGCCAACGTCCTGACTTTC. Residues: CAGQGQGISGANVLTF.